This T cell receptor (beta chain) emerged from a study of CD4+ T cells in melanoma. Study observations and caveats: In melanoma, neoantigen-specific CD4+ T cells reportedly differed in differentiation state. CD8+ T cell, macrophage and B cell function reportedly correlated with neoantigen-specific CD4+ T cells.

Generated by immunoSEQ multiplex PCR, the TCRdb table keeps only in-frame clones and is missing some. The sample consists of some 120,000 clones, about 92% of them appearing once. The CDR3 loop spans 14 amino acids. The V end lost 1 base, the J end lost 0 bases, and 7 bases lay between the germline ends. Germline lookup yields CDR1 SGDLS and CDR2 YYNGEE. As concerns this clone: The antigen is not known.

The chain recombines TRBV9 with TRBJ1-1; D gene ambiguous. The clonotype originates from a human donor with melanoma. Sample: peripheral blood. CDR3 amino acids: CASSVKDVNTEAFF. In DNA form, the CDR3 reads TGTGCCAGCAGCGTAAAGGACGTGAACACTGAAGCTTTCTTT.